This T cell receptor (beta chain) was sequenced in a study of blood T cell repertoires in COVID-19. Across the study: Some COVID-19 samples were acute and others convalescent; all came from the United States, Italy and Spain.

This CDR3 is 17 amino acids long. V shed 0 bases and J shed 6 bases, with 22 bases lying between them. The germline V gene encodes CDR1 SGHRS and CDR2 YFSETQ. Produced via immunoSEQ multiplex PCR; TCRdb's table is partial and in-frame only. Among 95,000 to 150,000 clones listed, around 90% were seen once. This clone showed up just once. The clonotype originates from an older woman with COVID-19, enrolled during active disease. The sequencing input was peripheral blood. The chain combines TRBV5-1 with TRBJ2-7, with D perhaps matching TRBD2 (6 bases). CDR3 coding DNA: TGCGCCAGCAGCTTGGAGGTAGTCCGCGGGGTCCTCGGCGAGCAGTACTTC. Its translation is CASSLEVVRGVLGEQYF. The full variable domain, in which reference TRBV5-1 and TRBJ2-7 provide the parts outside the CDR3, is KAGVTQTPRYLIKTRGQQVTLSCSPISGHRSVSWYQQTPGQGLQFLFEYFSETQRNKGNFPGRFSGRQFSNSRSEMNVSTLELGDSALYLCASSLEVVRGVLGEQYFGPGTRLTVT.